This entry lists 3 T cell receptor beta chains sequenced from one sample in a study of T cells in Graves' hyperthyroidism and ophthalmopathy. The source material, RNA transcripts, was used to amplify TCR beta CDR3 regions. First-round RT-PCR targeting the TCR CDR3 was performed with the HTBI primer set. TCRdb passed the multiplex PCR reads through MiXCR, listing each CDR3 protein once. The table has approximately 640,000 distinct CDR3 sequences, 40% to 55% seen once; the top ten hold 7% to 7.5%. Sequencing input: peripheral blood or thyroid tissue (not recorded which). Receptor source: an adult man with Graves' disease, either hyperthyroidism or ophthalmopathy (not recorded which).

V and J are TRBV20-1 and TRBJ1-6, with 10 bases identical to TRBD1. The CDR3 spans 17 residues. The germline V gene encodes CDR1 DFQATT and CDR2 SNEGSKA (reference sequence). V dropped 0 bases and J dropped 10; count of bases not matched to a gene: 12. The CDR3 bases are TGCAGTGCTAGAGATTCCGGGACAGGGGTTCGGAGGTCACCCCTCCACTTT. Protein product: CSARDSGTGVRRSPLHF.

Details on this clonotype: Without the conserved terminal phenylalanine or tryptophan, this CDR3 likely stems from a read error. The DNA is omitted, as the CDR3 cannot be located on it reliably, and the CDR3 follows TCRdb's listing. The chain carries TRBV10-3 and TRBJ1-2. Germline values: CDR1 ENHRY, CDR2 SYGVKD. The CDR3 spans 20 residues, counting both ends. The CDR3 sequence is CAISERQFLPRPGVCGWLHL.

This clonotype was seen just once. The rearrangement uses TRBV7-4 and TRBJ2-7, with 7 positions matching TRBD1. V shed 5 bases and J 6 bases; nucleotides not matched to a gene: 16. This CDR3 has 16 amino acids. Germline V gene lookup returns CDR1 SGHVT and CDR2 SQSDAQ. The CDR3 sequence: CASSVGGLGSRREQYF. The CDR3 nucleotides are TGTGCCAGCAGCGTAGGGGGCCTAGGGAGTCGACGCGAGCAGTACTTC.